The present T cell receptor beta chain was sequenced within a study of blood T cell repertoires in COVID-19 (TCRdb year 2020). General notes on the study: Samples from collaborators originated in the United States, Italy and Spain and spanned both the acute and convalescent phases of COVID-19. The prospective study material was composed of cDNA or gDNA derived from T cells, B-cell-depleted T cells, or PBMCs. The dataset comprised deeply sampled blood TCRbeta repertoires from subjects exposed to, actively infected with, or recovered from COVID-19. The repertoires were released in a freely available public database intended as a resource for research on the immune response to SARS-CoV-2. The samples were drawn from the first 160 participants of the ongoing ImmuneRACE study and from 950 to 1,500 subjects provided by 6 global collaborators. The sample metadata nearly always contained a de-identified subject ID, COVID-19 status, age in years and sex. HLA class I and class II types, where available, came from metadata supplied by the sample provider rather than from assay-based typing.

What the research found in general, with its limitations: How much clinical and demographic metadata was included differed by source and by participant, and the metadata was provided uncurated.

Whole blood was collected in K2EDTA tubes by collaborating institutions according to the institutions' own protocols. For TCRbeta analysis, collaborator samples were shipped as frozen whole blood, as isolated PBMCs, or as DNA extracted from either sample type. Remarks on this clone: Which antigen it targets is not known. No clone much larger than this one lies a single base away; base qualities are absent.

The immunoSEQ Assay, a bias-controlled multiplex PCR, was used to amplify TCRbeta CDR3 regions from genomic DNA. In the source study's methods: Within the assay, amplification of reference gene primers was used to estimate how many nucleated cells each sample contained. Sequence reads were collapsed and filtered to measure the absolute abundance of every unique TCRbeta CDR3 rearrangement. For each sample, productive Simpson clonality was calculated by taking the square root of Simpson's diversity index across productive rearrangements. This is the immuneACCESS table as TCRdb keeps it, with only in-frame sequences that have V and J called. A part of the clones is gone; compared with another copy, unresolved V genes explain less than half, and the rest is unexplained. The V and J calls and the clone size are those of that table, but D and trimming were determined from the DNA. Present in this sample are around 150,000 clones, 65% to 80% of which were seen just once. The leading ten clones occupy about 4% of the sample.

The CDR3 sequence holds 15 residues, the cysteine and phenylalanine included. Only CDR3 DNA remains: 45 bases, in frame from the first base. The germline V and J ends show losses of 1 base and 6 bases respectively, and no gene match explains 3 bases of the junction. Via the germline V gene, CDR1 is LGHNA and CDR2 YNFKEQ. The sequence came from a man between 60 and 75 years old with acute or convalescent COVID-19. The rearranged chain carries TRBV4-2 and TRBJ2-2, with TRBD2 matching 9 junction bases. Specimen: peripheral blood. The bases read TGTGCCAGCAGCCAAGCGGCGGGAGGGCCCGGGGAGCTGTTTTTT. It codes for CASSQAAGGPGELFF.